The table lists the clone carrying this T cell receptor beta chain with a few counts. What it recognizes is unknown. This entry comes from a study of T cell responses to AZD1222 COVID-19 vaccine. Regarding the study as a whole: Repertoire collection took place solely once the T cell response had peaked. Mostly white British, mostly female donors; authors suggested clonal diversity may be underestimated. Reportedly, close to half of spike-specific TCRs are directed against unmutated variant regions.

With 4 bases removed from V and 4 bases from J, the gap between germline ends came to 17 bases. The CDR3 runs to 14 residues. Germline V gives CDR1 SQVTM, CDR2 ANQGSEA. This table comes from immunoSEQ multiplex PCR, and its TCRdb copy is limited to in-frame clones, with some not included. In the table there are around 130,000 clones, over 85% of which are singletons. The rearrangement joins TRBV29-1 to TRBJ2-7, with a possible D match to TRBD1 (5 bases). The clonotype comes from an adult in good health. Specimen: peripheral blood, collected on day 0 of AZD1222 vaccination. The CDR3 sequence is CSVGVFREGYEQYF. CDR3 sequence (DNA): TGCAGCGTTGGTGTTTTCAGGGAAGGTTACGAGCAGTACTTC.